These 23 T cell receptor beta chains were sequenced from one sample in a study of T cells in Graves' hyperthyroidism and ophthalmopathy. From RNA transcripts, TCR beta CDR3 regions were amplified. RT-PCR in the first round (using the HTBI primer set) targeted the TCR CDR3. TCRdb re-called the multiplex PCR reads through MiXCR, storing one row per CDR3 protein. The sample consists of 700,000 or so distinct CDR3 sequences, 16% of them appearing once. The sample consisted of blood. The receptors come from a man between 18 and 35 years old with Graves' hyperthyroidism.

This clonotype came up a few times. The chain is built from TRBV6-1 and TRBJ2-7; D is perhaps TRBD1 (5 bases). The length of the CDR3 is 14 residues. CDR1 and CDR2 from the germline V gene are MNHNS and SASEGT. Trimming stripped 6 bases from V and 2 bases from J, with 14 bases between. CDR3: CASSGDSAPYEQYF. The CDR3 bases are TGTGCCAGCAGCGGCGACAGTGCCCCCTACGAGCAGTACTTC.

This clonotype occurred a few times. This chain links TRBV19 with TRBJ1-5, with 7 positions matching TRBD1. J gave up 5 bases and V 4 bases, and 5 bases lay outside the gene matches. CDR3 size: 14 residues. Germline CDR1 and CDR2: LNHDA and SQIVND (reference sequence). The CDR3 sequence is CASSRTGPDQPQHF. The DNA for the CDR3 is TGTGCCAGTAGTAGGACAGGTCCGGATCAGCCCCAGCATTTT. Full variable domain (missing parts from reference TRBV19 and TRBJ1-5): DGGITQSPKYLFRKEGQNVTLSCEQNLNHDAMYWYRQDPGQGLRLIYYSQIVNDFQKGDIAEGYSVSREKKESFPLTVTSAQKNPTAFYLCASSRTGPDQPQHFGDGTRLSIL.

This chain links TRBV4-3 with TRBJ1-4; 8 positions agree with TRBD1. Germline loops: CDR1 LGHNA, CDR2 YSLEER. The CDR3 length is 17 residues. The V and J ends lost 1 base and 4 bases, in that order; junction bases with no gene match: 8. In DNA form, the CDR3 reads TGCGCCAGCAGCCAAGCGGGGAATACAGGGGGTAATGAAAAACTGTTTTTT. The encoded protein is CASSQAGNTGGNEKLFF.

The chain is built from TRBV28 and TRBJ2-1, with 12 nucleotides matching TRBD2. CDR3 length: 17 amino acids. CDR1 and CDR2 from the germline V gene are MDHEN and SYDVKM. V lost 8 bases, J lost 3 bases, and 11 bases stayed unmatched. The CDR3 nucleotides read TGTGCCAGCTCCGGGCTAGCGGGAGGGTACTACTACAATGAGCAGTTCTTC. This gives the protein CASSGLAGGYYYNEQFF.

This clonotype was seen at least ten times. The chain employs TRBV2 and TRBJ2-1; the D is unclear. The V and J ends lost 7 bases and 9 bases respectively, with 10 bases between them. The V gene's germline CDR1 is SNHLY and CDR2 FYNNEI. The CDR3 length is 11 residues. Here the CDR3 reads CASIFGGEQFF. For the CDR3, the DNA is TGTGCCAGCATCTTTGGCGGTGAGCAGTTCTTC.

This clonotype came up a few times. It may be a read error: a sequence one base away is much more abundant. The chain uses TRBV28 and TRBJ2-5; TRBD1 agrees at 8 bases. Per germline, CDR1 MDHEN and CDR2 SYDVKM. The length of the CDR3 is 14 residues. The CDR3 bases are TGTGCCGGCAGTGGGGCAGGGGGCGAAGAGACCCAGTACTTC. Amino acids: CAGSGAGGEETQYF.

This clonotype was found a few times. The rearrangement links TRBV20-1 to TRBJ1-2; TRBD1 matches at 10 bases. The CDR3 is 15 amino acids. V shed 5 bases and J 4 bases; nucleotides not matched to a gene: 10. Germline V gene sequence: CDR1 DFQATT, CDR2 SNEGSKA (reference sequence). As DNA, the CDR3 is TGCAGTGCTGGTAAAGACAGGGGGCGCGGCTATGGCTACACCTTC. Translation: CSAGKDRGRGYGYTF.

The gene calls are TRBV2 and TRBJ2-3; a possible D gene is TRBD2 (5 bases). Germline assignment: CDR1 SNHLY and CDR2 FYNNEI. The CDR3 consists of 15 residues. The V gene lost 3 bases and the J gene lost 2 bases, with 12 bases spanning the gap. The CDR3 reads CASSDEGRFTDTQYF. The CDR3 DNA reads as TGTGCCAGCAGTGATGAGGGCAGATTCACAGATACGCAGTATTTT.

The rearrangement links TRBV11-2 to TRBJ2-7; possibly TRBD2 for D (5 bases). CDR1 is SGHAT and CDR2 is FQNNGV in the germline V gene. Trimming removed 1 base at V and 2 bases at J, with 9 bases between. The CDR3 runs 14 residues. DNA for the CDR3: TGTGCCAGCAGCTTAGTTCCGGGGACCTACGAGCAGTACTTC. It is translated as CASSLVPGTYEQYF.

The rearrangement joins TRBV13 to TRBJ2-1, with 7 bases aligning to TRBD2. The germline V gene encodes CDR1 PRHDT and CDR2 FYEKMQ (reference sequence). The CDR3 totals 15 residues. With 5 bases clipped from V and 4 bases from J, the junction kept 8 bases outside the gene matches. In DNA, the CDR3 is TGTGCCAGCAGCCACCTCCTAGCGGAATACAATGAGCAGTTCTTC. Translation gives CASSHLLAEYNEQFF.

The table lists this clonotype with a few counts. The chain employs TRBV12-3 or TRBV12-4 and TRBJ2-3; 7 bases map to TRBD2. The CDR3 consists of 17 residues. Trimming took 4 bases from V and 2 from J; bases not matched to a gene: 12. CDR3 coding DNA: TGTGCCAGCAGTTACCCGGGAGGAAGGCCGACCACAGATACGCAGTATTTT. It is translated as CASSYPGGRPTTDTQYF.

CDR3 protein: CASSLSGENEKLFF. The CDR3, as DNA: TGTGCCAGCAGTTTAAGTGGGGAGAATGAAAAACTGTTTTTT. This sequence joins TRBV28 and TRBJ1-4, with D unclear. The CDR3 is 14 residues long. Germline CDR1 is MDHEN and CDR2 is SYDVKM. V lost 2 bases, J lost 5 bases, and 9 bases lay in between.

This rearrangement joins TRBV9 to TRBJ2-2; 8 bases are shared with TRBD2. This CDR3 region has 15 residues. The ends lost 4 bases at V and 5 bases at J; junction bases unmatched: 7. Germline CDR1 reads SGDLS; CDR2 reads YYNGEE. CDR3 sequence (DNA): TGTGCCAGCAGCTCCACAGCGGGAGAGACCGGGGAGCTGTTTTTT. It yields the protein CASSSTAGETGELFF.

This chain joins TRBV28 and TRBJ1-4; 7 positions match TRBD1. The CDR3 extends over 12 amino acids. The trim removed 10 bases at V and 3 bases at J, leaving 2 bases unmatched. Germline CDR1 MDHEN, CDR2 SYDVKM. As DNA, the CDR3 is TGTGCCACGCAGGGGGCTAATGAAAAACTGTTTTTT. It encodes CATQGANEKLFF.

This clonotype was observed a few times. The gene calls are TRBV6-9 and TRBJ2-7, with D unresolved. Germline CDR1 and CDR2: MNHGY and SVAAGI. This CDR3 spans 15 amino acids. V lost 2 bases to trimming and J lost 4 bases, with 15 bases between them. The chain's CDR3 is CASSYRAEEVYEQYF. DNA for the CDR3: TGTGCCAGCAGTTATAGGGCGGAAGAGGTGTACGAGCAGTACTTC.

This rearrangement joins TRBV5-1 to TRBJ2-2, with 11 bases fitting TRBD2. Losses at the gene ends were 4 bases for V and 5 bases for J; bases not matched to a gene: 7. The CDR3 is 16 residues long. CDR1 is SGHRS and CDR2 is YFSETQ in the germline V gene. CDR3 loop: CASSPELAGVTGELFF. The CDR3 DNA reads as TGCGCCAGCAGCCCGGAACTAGCGGGAGTTACCGGGGAGCTGTTTTTT.

V usage is TRBV6-1 and J usage is TRBJ1-5; 8 bases fit TRBD1. Germline V CDR1 and CDR2: MNHNS, SASEGT. V trimming: 5 bases; J trimming: 6 bases; junction bases outside the gene matches: 9. The length of the CDR3 is 15 residues. DNA for the CDR3: TGTGCCAGCAGTCCCTGGACAGGGTCGGGTCAGCCCCAGCATTTT. It is translated as CASSPWTGSGQPQHF.

This clonotype has at least ten counts. V usage is TRBV10-3 and J usage is TRBJ2-7, with TRBD1 as a possible D gene (6 bases). The CDR3 runs 13 residues. The germline V and J ends were trimmed by 5 bases and 2 bases, with 10 bases remaining between them. Germline CDR1 is ENHRY and CDR2 is SYGVKD. CDR3 amino acids: CAISRTEAYEQYF. The CDR3 nucleotides read TGTGCCATCAGTCGGACAGAGGCCTACGAGCAGTACTTC.

The J gene is TRBJ2-7, the V gene TRBV18; TRBD2 matches at 12 bases. The junction had 9 bases not matched to a gene; V was cut back by 1 base and J by 2 bases. The CDR3 has 18 amino acids. In germline, CDR1 is KGHSH, CDR2 LQKENI. In nucleotides, the CDR3 is TGTGCCAGCTCACCACTCACGACTAGCGGGAGACACGCCTACGAGCAGTACTTC. Translation gives CASSPLTTSGRHAYEQYF.

V is TRBV29-1 and J is TRBJ1-2, with D possibly TRBD1 on 5 matching bases. This CDR3 has 15 amino acids. V dropped 7 bases and J dropped 4 bases, with 22 bases sitting between them. The germline V gene encodes CDR1 SQVTM and CDR2 ANQGSEA. CDR3: CSANGGRESGYGYTF. The CDR3 DNA is TGCAGCGCCAACGGGGGGAGGGAGTCGGGCTATGGCTACACCTTC.

This clonotype was seen once. V is TRBV20-1 and J is TRBJ1-5; 7 positions match TRBD1. The germline V gene has CDR1 DFQATT and CDR2 SNEGSKA (reference sequence). With V trimmed by 2 bases and J by 4 bases, 2 bases remained unmatched. The CDR3 loop spans 13 amino acids. This CDR3 reads CSARPTGNQPQHF. The CDR3 DNA follows: TGCAGTGCTAGACCGACAGGGAATCAGCCCCAGCATTTT.

The rearrangement joins TRBV9 to TRBJ2-1, with D maybe TRBD1 (6 bases). The germline CDR1 and CDR2 sequences are SGDLS and YYNGEE. CDR3 length: 15 residues. The V and J ends lost 0 bases and 8 bases respectively, with 15 bases between them. CDR3 sequence reads: CASSVGTWRTDEQFF. DNA for the CDR3: TGTGCCAGCAGCGTAGGGACTTGGAGGACAGATGAGCAGTTCTTC.

The V gene is TRBV5-6, the J gene TRBJ1-2, with TRBD1 as a possible D gene (5 bases). With 4 bases removed from V and 6 bases from J, the gap between germline ends came to 16 bases. The germline V gene has CDR1 SGHDT and CDR2 YYEEEE. The CDR3 spans 14 residues. The CDR3 is CASSTLGRGDGYTF. For the CDR3, the DNA is TGTGCCAGCAGCACCTTGGGGCGGGGAGATGGCTACACCTTC.